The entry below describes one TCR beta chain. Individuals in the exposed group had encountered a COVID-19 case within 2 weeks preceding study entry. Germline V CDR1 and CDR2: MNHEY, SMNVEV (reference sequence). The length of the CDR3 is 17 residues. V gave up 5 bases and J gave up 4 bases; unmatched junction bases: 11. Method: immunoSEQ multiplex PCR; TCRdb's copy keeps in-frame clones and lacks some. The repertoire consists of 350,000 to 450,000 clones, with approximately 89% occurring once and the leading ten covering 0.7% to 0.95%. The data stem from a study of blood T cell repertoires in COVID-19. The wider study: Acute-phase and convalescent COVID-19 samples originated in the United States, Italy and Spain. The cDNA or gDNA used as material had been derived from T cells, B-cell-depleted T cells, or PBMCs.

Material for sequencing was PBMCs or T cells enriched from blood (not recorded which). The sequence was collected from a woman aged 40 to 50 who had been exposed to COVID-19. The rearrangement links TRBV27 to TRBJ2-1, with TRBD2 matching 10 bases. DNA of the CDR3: TGTGCCAGCAGTACACCCCAACTAGCGGGACTTTACAATGAGCAGTTCTTC. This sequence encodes CASSTPQLAGLYNEQFF.